This section outlines one T cell receptor (beta chain) sequence together with its context. Its antigen is not identified. Germline assignment: CDR1 MDHEN and CDR2 SYDVKM. V was cut by 6 bases and J by 0 bases, with 12 bases left in between. The CDR3 runs to 15 residues. These data are taken from a study of shared clonotypes between healthy human individuals. Study-wide context: Three CD4 naive, three CD4 memory, two CD8 naive and one CD8 memory plate were used per donor. The study, taken as a whole, reports: The genetic and exposure-history diversity represented was limited by few donors.

The naive CD8 fraction comprised CD45RO-negative cells positively selected for CCR7 and excluded terminally differentiated effector memory CD45RA+ cells. Authors' analysis steps: Owing to the provision of junction-only sequences devoid of quality scores by immunoSEQ, filtering differed. Repertoires were generated with immunoSEQ multiplex PCR, while TCRdb's copy carries only in-frame clones and drops some. The V and J calls and clone size come from that table; D and trimming were worked out from the DNA. Here the sample spans around 2.1 million clones, approximately 94% being singletons. The sample taken for sequencing was naive CD8+ T cells from PBMCs. The chain has TRBV28 and TRBJ2-1; a possible D gene is TRBD2 (5 bases). This receptor was identified in a man aged 18 to 29 in good health. Some clones in this sample may be carry-over from other donors' samples. CDR3 residues: CASRRTRSSYNEQFF. For the CDR3, the DNA is TGTGCCAGCAGGAGAACTAGGTCCTCCTACAATGAGCAGTTCTTC.